This TCR beta chain was retrieved from a study of OX40 agonist ivuxolimab in advanced cancers. Concerning this clone: Its antigen is unidentified.

Patients were ineligible given autoimmune disease history or systemic immunosuppression. Only in-frame clones appear in the TCRdb table, and some are missing; sequencing was by immunoSEQ multiplex PCR. The repertoire consists of approximately 65,000 clones, with 80% to 90% occurring once and the leading ten covering 4% to 4.5%. Study-level findings and limits: Average numbers of expanded clones were greater in CD8+ T cells than in CD4+. The CD4+ and CD8+ T cells in the blood had expanded clonally by week 6 at 0.1 to 3.0 mg/kg. Not determined was the antigen specificity of the expanded peripheral T cells.

The CDR3 loop spans 13 amino acids. The germline V gene has CDR1 SQVTM and CDR2 ANQGSEA. V was pared by 1 base and J by 4 bases, with 8 bases between. This clonotype was obtained from an adult with an advanced solid tumor such as melanoma, head and neck, liver or kidney cancer. The source was CD4+ or CD8+ T cells sorted from blood, collected in a trial of the OX40 agonist ivuxolimab. The chain joins TRBV29-1 to TRBJ1-3; D is uncertain. The CDR3 DNA is TGCAGCGTTGAAGGGTCGCGGGGAAACACCATATATTTT. It codes for CSVEGSRGNTIYF. Using reference TRBV29-1 and TRBJ1-3 for the parts outside the CDR3, the full variable domain is SAVISQKPSRDICQRGTSLTIQCQVDSQVTMMFWYRQQPGQSLTLIATANQGSEATYESGFVIDKFPISRPNLTFSTLTVSNMSPEDSSIYLCSVEGSRGNTIYFGEGSWLTVV.